These T cell receptor beta chains were read from a single sample in a study of OX40 agonist ivuxolimab in advanced cancers. The table came from immunoSEQ multiplex PCR; TCRdb's copy has only in-frame clones and leaves some out. Here the sample spans 20,000 or so clones, roughly four fifths being singletons. Source: CD4+ or CD8+ T cells sorted from blood, taken in a trial of the OX40 agonist ivuxolimab. These TCRs come from an adult with an advanced solid tumor such as melanoma, head and neck, liver or kidney cancer. Both conserved end residues are part of each CDR3. A D gene is named only where the DNA matches it firmly. Clone size is not always given. Where it is, it says once, few, many or a class for expanded clones.

>NA|TRBJ2-3|NA|TRBV30
CAWSVGLGSDTQYF
TGTGCCTGGAGTGTAGGGTTGGGGTCAGATACGCAGTATTTT
>NA|TRBJ2-7|NA|TRBV10-3
CAISGGHVYEQYF
TGTGCCATCAGCGGCGGCCATGTTTACGAGCAGTACTTC
>NA|TRBJ1-1|NA|TRBV4-1
CASSPAEILREAFF
TGCGCCAGCAGCCCAGCGGAGATACTGCGGGAAGCTTTCTTT
>NA|TRBJ1-2|TRBD1|TRBV27
CASSEWDRGHYTDGYTF
TGTGCCAGCAGTGAATGGGACAGGGGCCATTACACCGATGGCTACACCTTC
>NA|TRBJ2-3|NA|TRBV6-6
CASRSTPDLTDTQYF
TGTGCCAGCAGGTCGACACCGGACCTGACAGATACGCAGTATTTT
>NA|TRBJ2-7|NA|TRBV4-1
CASNSGETDYEQYF
TGCGCCAGCAATAGCGGCGAGACCGACTACGAGCAGTACTTC
>NA|TRBJ2-7|NA|TRBV18
CASSPQGGGPYEQYF
TGTGCCAGCTCACCACAAGGGGGGGGACCCTACGAGCAGTACTTC
>NA|TRBJ2-5|NA|TRBV27
CASSLDGGRETQYF
TGTGCCAGCAGTTTGGACGGGGGGCGAGAGACCCAGTACTTC
>NA|TRBJ1-1|TRBD1|TRBV27
CASSDREGTEAFF
TGTGCCAGCAGCGACAGGGAGGGCACTGAAGCTTTCTTT
>NA|TRBJ2-2|TRBD1|TRBV25-1
CASSGDRGTGELFF
TGTGCCAGCAGTGGGGACAGGGGCACCGGGGAGCTGTTTTTT
>NA|TRBJ2-2|NA|TRBV5-6
CASSAAALRTGELFF
TGTGCCAGCAGCGCCGCGGCGCTTCGAACCGGGGAGCTGTTTTTT
>NA|TRBJ1-3|NA|TRBV16
CASSRAGSGNTIYF
TGTGCCAGCAGCCGCGCCGGATCTGGAAACACCATATATTTT
>NA|TRBJ1-2|NA|TRBV18
CASSPFREDGYTF
TGTGCCAGCTCACCATTCCGGGAAGATGGCTACACCTTC
>NA|TRBJ1-5|TRBD1|TRBV19
CASSARRTGQPQHF
TGTGCCAGTAGTGCAAGAAGGACAGGTCAGCCCCAGCATTTT
>NA|TRBJ2-2|TRBD2|TRBV5-1
CASSWSSGTNTGELFF
TGCGCCAGCAGCTGGAGTAGCGGGACGAACACCGGGGAGCTGTTTTTT
>NA|TRBJ2-2|NA|TRBV7-3
CASSLGRGQDTGELFF
TGTGCCAGCAGCCTGGGGCGGGGGCAGGACACCGGGGAGCTGTTTTTT
>NA|TRBJ1-1|TRBD1|TRBV6-5
CASSYSDRADTEAFF
TGTGCCAGCAGTTATTCCGACAGGGCTGACACTGAAGCTTTCTTT
>NA|TRBJ1-4|TRBD1|TRBV11-2
CASSLNRGSNEKLFF
TGTGCCAGCAGCCTCAACAGGGGGTCTAATGAAAAACTGTTTTTT
>few|TRBJ2-4|TRBD1|TRBV18
CASSAGDRAKNIQYF
TGTGCCAGCTCCGCCGGGGACAGGGCAAAAAACATTCAGTACTTC
>NA|TRBJ2-1|NA|TRBV29-1
CSVEDIKGQFF
TGCAGCGTTGAAGATATAAAGGGGCAGTTCTTC
>once|TRBJ1-5|NA|TRBV28
CASSQATGGNQPQHF
TGTGCCAGCAGTCAAGCGACTGGGGGCAATCAGCCCCAGCATTTT
>few|TRBJ2-7|NA|TRBV6-5
CASSARGALYEQYF
TGTGCCAGCAGCGCCCGGGGGGCCCTCTACGAGCAGTACTTC
>few|TRBJ1-2|TRBD1|TRBV6-6
CASSDNSQGVGYTF
TGTGCCAGCAGTGACAACTCCCAGGGGGTTGGCTACACCTTC
>once|TRBJ2-7|TRBD2|TRBV5-4
CASSRGGALGADEQYF
TGTGCCAGCAGCCGCGGGGGAGCCCTTGGGGCCGACGAGCAGTACTTC
>few|TRBJ1-3|TRBD1|TRBV7-2
CASSPYRGSGNTIYF
TGTGCCAGCAGCCCCTACAGGGGCTCTGGAAACACCATATATTTT
>NA|TRBJ2-7|TRBD1|TRBV27
CASQWDSNSYEQYF
TGTGCCAGCCAGTGGGACAGTAACTCCTACGAGCAGTACTTC
>NA|TRBJ1-3|NA|TRBV5-1
CASSLSGESGNTIYF
TGCGCCAGCAGCTTGTCAGGGGAGTCTGGAAACACCATATATTTT
>NA|TRBJ2-1|NA|TRBV19
CASSIAGRGSYNEQFF
TGTGCCAGTAGTATAGCAGGTCGGGGCTCCTACAATGAGCAGTTCTTC
>once|TRBJ1-5|NA|TRBV5-1
CASSPRQGGSNQPQHF
TGCGCCAGCAGCCCGCGGCAGGGTGGAAGCAATCAGCCCCAGCATTTT
>NA|TRBJ1-2|NA|TRBV5-1
CASSFGRANYGYTF
TGCGCCAGCAGCTTCGGCAGGGCTAACTATGGCTACACCTTC
>NA|TRBJ1-2|TRBD1|TRBV7-8
CASSKGQLYGYTF
TGTGCCAGCAGCAAGGGACAGCTTTATGGCTACACCTTC
>NA|TRBJ2-1|NA|TRBV7-6
CASSWGVMGRVGNEQFF
TGTGCCAGCAGCTGGGGGGTAATGGGGCGCGTTGGAAATGAGCAGTTCTTC
>NA|TRBJ2-4|TRBD2|TRBV28
CASRGSGGRIQYF
TGTGCCAGCAGAGGTTCGGGGGGGCGCATTCAGTACTTC
>NA|TRBJ2-7|NA|TRBV5-1
CASSGQASYEQYF
TGCGCCAGCAGCGGGCAGGCTTCCTACGAGCAGTACTTC
>NA|TRBJ2-7|NA|TRBV5-1
CASSDLKTGIAYEQYF
TGCGCCAGCAGCGACCTCAAGACGGGGATTGCCTACGAGCAGTACTTC
>NA|TRBJ2-2|NA|TRBV5-1
CASSLGASELFF
TGCGCCAGCAGCTTGGGGGCCAGTGAGCTGTTTTTT
>NA|TRBJ1-5|NA|TRBV5-8
CASSLGRVRNQPQHF
TGTGCCAGCAGCTTGGGCAGGGTACGCAATCAGCCCCAGCATTTT
>NA|TRBJ2-2|NA|TRBV10-3
CAISIRELDGELFF
TGTGCCATCAGTATACGGGAGTTGGACGGGGAGCTGTTTTTT
>once|TRBJ2-7|TRBD1|TRBV4-1
CASSQGQGHSYEQYF
TGCGCCAGCAGCCAGGGACAGGGACACTCCTACGAGCAGTACTTC
>NA|TRBJ2-7|NA|TRBV5-1
CASSSQGGHYEQYF
TGCGCCAGCAGCTCCCAGGGCGGGCACTACGAGCAGTACTTC